A single sample gave rise to the 8 T cell receptor beta chains below, sequenced in a study of vaccination and CD4 T cells after COVID-19. The treatment is: approximately nine-day PBMC culture with coronavirus spike peptide pools or control peptides (ViraFEST assay). The Oncomine TCR Beta short-read assay was applied to DNA of cultured CD4+ T cells. TCRdb analysed the PCR reads with MiXCR anew, one entry per CDR3 protein. The sample includes over 10,000 distinct CDR3 sequences, approximately 49% seen only once; the top ten take around 30%. Their antigens remain unidentified. Material: CD4+ T cells from blood, cultured in vitro. All receptors derive from a human donor who had recovered from COVID-19.

The V gene is TRBV6-1, the J gene TRBJ2-5, with D perhaps matching TRBD1 or TRBD2 (5 bases each). The CDR3 loop spans 13 amino acids. Germline loops: CDR1 MNHNS, CDR2 SASEGT. V was pared by 6 bases and J by 5 bases, with 13 bases between. In DNA, the CDR3 is TGTGCCAGCAGAAGGGGAGTCTGGGAGACCCAGTACTTC. This translates into CASRRGVWETQYF.

This clonotype came up a few times. An end of the junction differs from the germline gene, which may be a read error. This chain joins TRBV6-1 and TRBJ1-5; possibly TRBD1 for D (6 bases). This CDR3 spans 13 amino acids. Germline CDR1 MNHNS, CDR2 SASEGT. CDR3 nucleotide sequence: TGTGCCAGCAGTACAAAAGGGGGGTGGGGTGTGGATTTT. Translated, it gives CASSTKGGWGVDF.

This clonotype was detected a few times. The chain employs TRBV15 and TRBJ2-3; 7 positions agree with TRBD2. Germline V gene lookup returns CDR1 LNHNV and CDR2 YYDKDF (reference sequence). The junction had 7 bases not matched to a gene; V was cut back by 0 bases and J by 4 bases. The length of the CDR3 is 16 residues. The CDR3 sequence: CATSRDLPGGADTQYF. CDR3 DNA sequence: TGTGCCACCAGCAGAGATCTCCCGGGGGGTGCAGATACGCAGTATTTT.

The chain links TRBV5-1 to TRBJ2-2; maybe TRBD1 (6 bases). The CDR3 contains 16 residues. The V end lost 0 bases, the J end lost 0 bases, and 9 bases lay between the germline ends. Looked up from germline, CDR1 is SGHRS and CDR2 is YFSETQ. DNA for the CDR3: TGCGCCAGCAGCTTGGGTGGACAGACGAACACCGGGGAGCTGTTTTTT. Translation: CASSLGGQTNTGELFF.

This clonotype was detected only once. The CDR3 DNA reads TGTGCCAGCAGTCCTCCTGCGCCGGGGGGGGAGCAGTACTTC. Translating it yields CASSPPAPGGEQYF. The chain is built from TRBV2 and TRBJ2-7; the match to TRBD2 covers 8 bases. In germline, CDR1 is SNHLY, CDR2 FYNNEI. The trim removed 5 bases at V and 7 bases at J, leaving 10 bases unmatched. The CDR3 length is 14 residues.

The chain is built from TRBV28 and TRBJ2-1; D not certain. This CDR3 is 13 amino acids long. V dropped 2 bases and J dropped 9 bases, with 11 bases sitting between them. The germline V gene encodes CDR1 MDHEN and CDR2 SYDVKM. CDR3 region: CASSLPRSTEQFF. CDR3 sequence (DNA): TGTGCCAGCAGTTTACCAAGAAGCACTGAGCAGTTCTTC. The whole variable domain, remainder taken from reference TRBV28 and TRBJ2-1, is DVKVTQSSRYLVKRTGEKVFLECVQDMDHENMFWYRQDPGLGLRLIYFSYDVKMKEKGDIPEGYSVSREKKERFSLILESASTNQTSMYLCASSLPRSTEQFFGPGTRLTVL.

V gene TRBV6-4 combines with J gene TRBJ2-7; weak D call: TRBD1 (6 bases). V dropped 8 bases and J dropped 0 bases, with 20 bases sitting between them. Germline V CDR1 and CDR2: MRHNA, SNTAGT. This CDR3 spans 16 amino acids. CDR3 in amino acids: CASYLSRGKSSYEQYF. The CDR3 DNA follows: TGTGCCAGCTATCTATCCAGGGGAAAGTCCTCCTACGAGCAGTACTTC.

J is TRBJ2-7 and V is TRBV6-1, with D perhaps assigned TRBD1 or TRBD2 (7 bases each). Trimming pared 5 bases from V and 3 bases from J, leaving 17 bases between. There are 15 residues in the CDR3. CDR1 is MNHNS and CDR2 is SASEGT in the germline V gene. Here the CDR3 reads CASSPRGGLGYEQYF. The DNA of the CDR3 is TGTGCCAGCAGTCCCAGGGGGGGCCTGGGCTACGAGCAGTACTTC.